This TCR beta chain comes out of a study of blood T cell repertoires in COVID-19. The CDR3 length is 16 residues. Germline CDR1 and CDR2: MDHEN and SYDVKM. V lost 2 bases and J lost 0; bases outside the gene matches: 5. Source study methods: The assay estimated nucleated cells by amplifying reference gene primers. Generated by immunoSEQ multiplex PCR, the TCRdb table keeps only in-frame clones and is missing some. That table supplies the V and J calls and clone size; D and trimming were determined from the DNA. The table has about 240,000 clones, roughly four fifths seen once. The chain has TRBV28 and TRBJ2-3, with 7 bases that match TRBD1. The sequence was obtained from a woman of 80 years or more with acute or convalescent COVID-19. Sequenced: peripheral blood. CDR3 loop: CASSLTGQASTDTQYF. The CDR3 nucleotides read TGTGCCAGCAGTTTAACTGGACAGGCTAGCACAGATACGCAGTATTTT.